This paragraph reports one T cell receptor beta chain. The target antigen is unknown. During the collection period, no donor immune events like infections were recorded. Profiling relied on immunoSEQ multiplex PCR, and the TCRdb table lists in-frame clones only, not all of them. The sample holds about 120,000 clones; 84% are singletons and the top ten take 3.3%. The data derive from a study of identifying expanded T cells in peripheral blood. Study results and limitations: Across healthy donors, higher total template counts meant significantly greater approximately two-week count variance. Differentially abundant clones: 0.95 to 1.5 between replicates, about 16 at roughly 2 weeks, less than 25 at four.

V lost 2 bases and J lost 0; bases outside the gene matches: 2. The germline gives CDR1 SGDLS, CDR2 YYNGEE. The CDR3 spans 15 residues. This receptor was taken from a person aged 18-70 years in good health. Sequencing was done on a sample of blood. The chain combines TRBV9 with TRBJ1-5, with TRBD1 identical over 7 bases. The DNA of the CDR3 is TGTGCCAGCAGCGTGGGGACAGCTAGCAATCAGCCCCAGCATTTT. Residues: CASSVGTASNQPQHF.